This T cell receptor (beta chain) derives from a study of glioma-infiltrating T cells. V lost 4 bases and J lost 4, with 13 bases in between. Germline CDR1 and CDR2: MGHRA and YSYEKL. The CDR3 sequence is 14 residues long. This clonotype showed up many times. TCR alpha and beta CDR3 regions were amplified from RNA using iRepertoire nested multiplex PCR. TCRdb used MiXCR to reprocess the multiplex PCR reads, holding one entry per CDR3 protein. The data show about 130,000 distinct CDR3 sequences, roughly 25% seen once. Sequenced material: glioma tissue, nonneoplastic brain tissue, or PBMCs (not recorded which). This sequence was found in a human donor with low-grade glioma or glioblastoma, undergoing nonglioma brain surgery, or in good health (not recorded which). This chain connects TRBV4-1 to TRBJ1-2; perhaps TRBD1 as D (6 bases). Here the CDR3 DNA reads TGCGCCAGCAGCCCGGGACATACCTTCTATGGCTACACCTTC. It translates to CASSPGHTFYGYTF.